This record covers a single T cell receptor (beta chain). The specificity of this receptor is unknown. Nothing much larger sits one base from this clone, and base qualities are not available. Using the deep immunoSEQ assay, TCR CDR3 regions were amplified from genomic DNA by multiplex PCR. Genomic DNA extracted from each cell subset was distributed evenly over all wells of several immunoSEQ 96-well plates, and each plate served as one replicate. For sorted subsets, approximately 190 ng genomic DNA, equal to approximately 30,000 T cell genomes, was loaded into each replicate PCR. Purified libraries were measured with a Qubit 3.0 fluorometer, size-checked on a Bioanalyzer 2100, and measured again with the KAPA Library Quantification kit. Every immunoSEQ 96-well plate was sequenced on a dedicated single-read 150-cycle Illumina NextSeq 550 flow cell. The source study handled its data this way. The immunoSEQ output contained only junctional sequences without quality scores, so filtering could not match that applied to full-length reads. To assign V/J genes and CDR3, sequences were annotated against IMGT germline references using PyIR, a Python wrapper for IgBLAST v1.9. Reads were removed for weak V/J assignments (E-value above 1e-6), missing CDR3, stop codons, out-of-frame junctions, or ambiguous translated residues. V3J clonotypes were defined as sequences sharing the same inferred V gene, J gene, and CDR3 amino acid sequence. Percentage overlap between repertoires was computed as shared unique clonotypes divided by the size of the smaller repertoire. Richness of each repertoire was evaluated using RTK rarefaction, the Chao1 estimator, and Recon v2.1 estimates of unobserved clonotypes. Generation probabilities for all TCRbeta clonotypes obtained by the gDNA method from a handful of donors were computed using OLGA. TCRdb obtained this table from immuneACCESS and retained in-frame rearrangements with V and J assigned. These tables miss some clones; where compared with another copy, unresolved V genes account for less than half of the shortfall, and the remainder is unexplained. That table supplies the V and J calls and clone size; D and trimming were determined from the DNA. In this sample the table shows over a million clones, around 97% of which occur a single time. The ten largest clones represent over 1% of the sample.

This sample stems from a study of shared clonotypes between healthy human individuals (dated by TCRdb to the early 2020s). Context from the whole study: A couple of women and three men aged 18 to 49 years were included in the cohort. Per donor, three plates each were used for CD4 naive and CD4 memory, two for CD8 naive, and one for CD8 memory. To estimate repertoire size and how much clonotypes are shared between individuals, the study performed deep sequencing of blood TCR repertoires from five healthy adults. Different laboratories and diverse techniques were used to prepare libraries and sequence TCR repertoires, to increase sequencing depth and limit assay-specific biases. Leukapheresis yielded between about 0.9 and 8.9 billion PBMCs per donor. The paper as a whole reports these results and caveats: Naive subsets generally had larger estimated clonotype richness than memory subsets did. Because the study included a small number of donors, the genetic and exposure-history diversity represented was limited. Clonotypes shared by all four sorted-subset donors showed higher generation probabilities than non-shared clonotypes. Based on pairwise subsampling, the degree of clonotype sharing among donors was expected to be affected by sequencing depth. Rarefaction of sorted-subset datasets indicated incomplete sequencing despite the large sequencing depth. Across a few donors, roughly 5.1% of naive CD4, 3% to 4% of naive CD8, around 2.1% of memory CD4, and about 0.44% of memory CD8 clonotypes were shared. Sampling was restricted to blood, and TCR repertoires in tissue are likely to differ from TCR repertoires in blood.

The CDR3 runs 15 amino acids, cysteine and phenylalanine included. CDR3 DNA only is kept here, 45 bases in frame from base 1. From a lookup of the germline V gene, CDR1 and CDR2 are SGHVS and FNYEAQ. Germline trimming: 4 bases from V, 5 bases from J; junction bases outside gene matches: 8. Donors were healthy HIV-negative adults with no recently reported acute infections or vaccinations. Only Caucasian adults living in Nashville, Tennessee, USA were represented among the donors. CD4+ T cells were enriched by magnetic negative selection, after which naive cells were positively selected on CD45RA and the negative fraction was taken as the memory subset. After blood collection by leukapheresis, PBMCs were isolated using Ficoll-Histopaque density gradient centrifugation and then cryopreserved in the vapor phase of liquid nitrogen. Analytical flow cytometry was used to check the purity and quantity of every magnetically sorted T cell population. Each sorted fraction had its genomic DNA isolated and then quantified by UV absorbance on a Nanodrop 2000c.

The TCR originated in a man aged 25-40 years in good health. The chain is assembled from TRBV7-6 and TRBJ2-4; 7 junctional bases match TRBD2. The sequencing input was naive CD4+ T cells sorted from blood. The intended sense of this specimen's cell subset or site label: CD45RA+ positively selected. The base sequence is TGTGCCAGCAGCTCCGCTAGCGGCACTCAAAACATTCAGTACTTC. This yields the protein CASSSASGTQNIQYF.